In this sample, the clone carrying this T cell receptor beta chain turned up a few times. PCR was performed a second time for roughly 7 to 11 cycles using a sample-barcoded 5' primer and a J-beta primer mix. TCRdb called the 5' RACE reads again in MiXCR, with one record for every CDR3 protein. Of 1.5 million to 2 million distinct CDR3 sequences in the sample, around 35% are singletons; the top ten hold 11%. Deletions cut 7 bases from V and 4 bases from J, with 11 bases between. The CDR3 is 13 residues long. CDR1 is SNHLY and CDR2 is FYNNEI in the germline V gene. This sample was taken from a study of blood T cells in healthy people across ages.

The TCR comes from a woman between 25 and 40 years old in good health. This sequence joins TRBV2 and TRBJ2-1; no firm D call. The sample was blood. CDR3 nucleotides: TGTGCCAGCATCCCCCCTAGTTACAATGAGCAGTTCTTC. Protein: CASIPPSYNEQFF.